This record concerns one T cell receptor beta chain sequence. The trim removed 5 bases at V and 7 bases at J, leaving 9 bases unmatched. The CDR3 is 15 residues long. Germline CDR1 is SGHRS and CDR2 is YFSETQ. This entry is derived from a study of T-cell memory formation after mild COVID-19. The authors produced TCR alpha and TCR beta cDNA libraries with sample barcodes and UMIs by 5'RACE using constant-segment primers. TCRdb processed the 5' RACE reads anew with MiXCR; each CDR3 protein has one entry. This sample has some 320,000 distinct CDR3 sequences, with more than 13% found just once. The sequence was collected from a man between 18 and 29 years old who had mild COVID-19 (a few samples of this study predate the infection). Cell type and time point are not known. The rearrangement uses TRBV5-1 and TRBJ2-2; 9 bases are shared with TRBD2. Sequencing was done on a sample of PBMCs or a T cell subset sorted from them (not recorded which). The CDR3 protein is CASSPQRGVVGELFF. CDR3 nucleotides: TGCGCCAGCAGTCCCCAGCGGGGGGTTGTCGGGGAGCTGTTTTTT. The full variable domain, its missing parts supplied by reference TRBV5-1 and TRBJ2-2, is KAGVTQTPRYLIKTRGQQVTLSCSPISGHRSVSWYQQTPGQGLQFLFEYFSETQRNKGNFPGRFSGRQFSNSRSEMNVSTLELGDSALYLCASSPQRGVVGELFFGEGSRLTVL.